One T cell receptor (beta chain) is described in this entry. Assay: immunoSEQ multiplex PCR; the TCRdb copy retains only in-frame clones and omits some. The sample includes 110,000 to 150,000 clones, 79% seen only once; the top ten take over 8.5%. The record originates from a study of blood T cell repertoires in COVID-19. V lost 1 base, J lost 5 bases, and 4 bases stayed unmatched. The CDR3 spans 15 residues. Germline-derived CDR1 and CDR2 are SGHVS and FQNEAQ. The clonotype comes from a man between 50 and 59 years old with active or convalescent COVID-19. Input material: peripheral blood. J is TRBJ1-5 and V is TRBV7-8; 8 bases line up with TRBD1. CDR3: CASSLESGGYQPQHF. CDR3 sequence (DNA): TGTGCCAGCAGCTTAGAGTCAGGGGGCTATCAGCCCCAGCATTTT.